Each of the 20 T cell receptor beta chains below was sequenced from the same sample in a study of cytomegalovirus exposure and HLA in healthy donors. PCR primers comprised 60 Vbeta and 13 Jbeta primers. Here immunoSEQ multiplex PCR was the method, and the copy in TCRdb shows in-frame clones only, minus some. The sample shows about 120,000 clones, 65% to 90% of them seen only once. Sequenced sample: PBMCs. These receptors all stem from a woman aged 25 to 39 in good health and CMV-seronegative.

A single count supports this clone. The V and J genes are TRBV30 and TRBJ2-7, with D hard to call. This CDR3 is 12 amino acids long. In germline, CDR1 is GTSNPN, CDR2 SVGIG (reference sequence). Between the trimmed V and J ends, which lost 2 bases and 6 bases, there was a span of 11 bases. The chain's CDR3 is CAWSSVGSEQYF. The CDR3 nucleotides read TGTGCCTGGAGTTCTGTCGGTTCCGAGCAGTACTTC.

This clone turned up a few times. This chain uses TRBV5-4 with TRBJ2-1; possibly TRBD2 for D (5 bases). The V gene lost 3 bases and the J gene lost 13 bases, with 14 bases spanning the gap. The CDR3 sequence is 12 residues long. The germline V gene encodes CDR1 SGHNT and CDR2 YYREEE (reference sequence). This CDR3 is CASSSNTRSQFF. CDR3 DNA sequence: TGTGCCAGCAGCTCTAACACTAGGTCTCAGTTCTTC.

This clone was recorded only once. V gene TRBV5-3 combines with J gene TRBJ2-7; D is possibly TRBD1 (5 bases). TRBV5-3 is an ORF, with its function uncertain. The CDR3 has 14 amino acids. Deletions cut 5 bases from V and 5 bases from J, with 17 bases between. The CDR3: CARRSQGRWDEQYF. The CDR3, as DNA: TGTGCCAGAAGGAGCCAGGGCCGTTGGGACGAGCAGTACTTC.

V usage is TRBV28 and J usage is TRBJ2-1; 9 positions match TRBD2. CDR1 and CDR2 from the germline V gene are MDHEN and SYDVKM. This CDR3 is 16 amino acids long. Losses at the gene ends were 3 bases for V and 3 bases for J; bases not matched to a gene: 6. CDR3 protein: CASSLVAGVVYNEQFF. Written as DNA, the CDR3 is TGTGCCAGCAGTTTGGTAGCGGGAGTCGTCTACAATGAGCAGTTCTTC.

The CDR3 sequence is CASTRRDRGHYEQYF. CDR3 in DNA: TGTGCCAGCACCCGCCGGGACAGGGGGCATTACGAGCAGTACTTC. This sequence joins TRBV13 and TRBJ2-7, with 12 bases fitting TRBD1. The CDR3 is 15 residues long. The ends lost 7 bases at V and 4 bases at J; junction bases unmatched: 8. Germline CDR1 PRHDT, CDR2 FYEKMQ (reference sequence).

Comments on this clone: This same CDR3 is encoded by further DNA sequences in the sample. The rearrangement uses TRBV7-9 and TRBJ1-1; 7 positions agree with TRBD1. The CDR3 consists of 14 residues. The V segment lost 5 bases and the J segment 2 bases; nucleotides outside the gene matches: 5. CDR1 and CDR2 from the germline V gene are SEHNR and FQNEAQ (reference sequence). The CDR3 bases are TGTGCCAGCAGCCTTGGGACAGCCAACACTGAAGCTTTCTTT. This translates into CASSLGTANTEAFF. The full variable domain, rest sourced from reference TRBV7-9 and TRBJ1-1, is DTGVSQNPRHKITKRGQNVTFRCDPISEHNRLYWYRQTLGQGPEFLTYFQNEAQLEKSRLLSDRFSAERPKGSFSTLEIQRTEQGDSAMYLCASSLGTANTEAFFGQGTRLTVV.

The chain has TRBV11-2 and TRBJ2-5; tentative D call: TRBD1 (7 bases). The CDR3 contains 13 residues. Germline V gene data show CDR1 as SGHAT and CDR2 as FQNNGV. V lost 5 bases to trimming and J lost 3 bases, with 10 bases between them. Here the CDR3 DNA reads TGTGCCAGCAGCCGCGGGACAGAAGAGACCCAGTACTTC. It encodes CASSRGTEETQYF.

This chain connects TRBV28 to TRBJ2-3, with D perhaps TRBD2 (5 bases). V lost 2 bases and J lost 1, with 10 bases in between. Germline CDR1 is MDHEN and CDR2 is SYDVKM. The CDR3 length is 15 residues. The CDR3 region is CASSLDTRGTDTQYF. CDR3 DNA: TGTGCCAGCAGTTTAGATACGCGGGGCACAGATACGCAGTATTTT.

Only one count was recorded for this clone. V is TRBV14 and J is TRBJ1-5; the D gene is possibly TRBD1 (5 bases). The length of the CDR3 is 16 residues. Per the germline V gene, CDR1 is SGHDN and CDR2 is FVKESK. V was clipped by 1 base and J by 0 bases, with 10 bases between them. The CDR3 DNA is TGTGCCAGCAGCCAAGTCCAGGGATATAGCAATCAGCCCCAGCATTTT. Translated: CASSQVQGYSNQPQHF.

The chain is built from TRBV9 and TRBJ2-5; TRBD1 matches 10 bases. CDR1 is SGDLS and CDR2 is YYNGEE in the germline V gene. Trimming removed 4 bases from V and 4 bases from J; junction bases left unmatched: 4. The CDR3 runs 14 residues. CDR3 residues: CASSKTGGGETQYF. DNA of the CDR3: TGTGCCAGCAGCAAGACAGGGGGCGGAGAGACCCAGTACTTC.

This chain links TRBV19 with TRBJ1-5, with TRBD1 matching over 8 bases. The germline CDR1 and CDR2 sequences are LNHDA and SQIVND (reference sequence). The V gene end was trimmed by 1 base and the J gene end by 7 bases; junction bases not matched to a gene: 12. CDR3 size: 17 residues. The CDR3 DNA is TGTGCCAGTAGTATAGGGGCGGGACAGGTTTTGGGGCAGCCCCAGCATTTT. Translating it yields CASSIGAGQVLGQPQHF. The whole variable domain, filled in from reference TRBV19 and TRBJ1-5, reads DGGITQSPKYLFRKEGQNVTLSCEQNLNHDAMYWYRQDPGQGLRLIYYSQIVNDFQKGDIAEGYSVSREKKESFPLTVTSAQKNPTAFYLCASSIGAGQVLGQPQHFGDGTRLSIL.

The rearrangement joins TRBV27 to TRBJ2-3; possibly TRBD1 for D (6 bases). Germline V gene sequence: CDR1 MNHEY, CDR2 SMNVEV (reference sequence). The germline V and J ends were trimmed by 3 bases and 3 bases, with 13 bases remaining between them. The CDR3 contains 15 residues. Here the CDR3 DNA reads TGTGCCAGCAGTTTCGGGACACTTGGAACAGATACGCAGTATTTT. Its translation is CASSFGTLGTDTQYF.

The chain employs TRBV28 and TRBJ2-5, with TRBD2 identical over 9 bases. The trim removed 6 bases at V and 5 bases at J, leaving 13 bases unmatched. CDR1 is MDHEN, CDR2 SYDVKM, per germline. The CDR3 length is 16 residues. CDR3 sequence reads: CASSLGTGTSRETQYF. The CDR3 DNA is TGTGCCAGCAGCCTTGGTACTGGGACTAGCCGGGAGACCCAGTACTTC. Combining the CDR3 with reference TRBV28 and TRBJ2-5 gives the whole variable domain DVKVTQSSRYLVKRTGEKVFLECVQDMDHENMFWYRQDPGLGLRLIYFSYDVKMKEKGDIPEGYSVSREKKERFSLILESASTNQTSMYLCASSLGTGTSRETQYFGPGTRLLVL.

This clone turned up a few times. The chain carries TRBV4-3 and TRBJ2-1; D possibly corresponds to TRBD1 (5 bases). CDR3 length: 16 residues. Germline CDR1 reads LGHNA; CDR2 reads YSLEER. V gave up 0 bases and J gave up 4 bases, with 13 bases separating them. CDR3 in amino acids: CASSQDSPGSYNEQFF. The CDR3 DNA is TGCGCCAGCAGCCAAGATTCGCCAGGGTCGTACAATGAGCAGTTCTTC.

The chain links TRBV5-1 to TRBJ2-3; D perhaps matches TRBD2 (5 bases). Trimming stripped 0 bases from V and 6 bases from J, with 14 bases between. Germline loops: CDR1 SGHRS, CDR2 YFSETQ. This CDR3 has 15 residues. CDR3 region: CASSLVDFYLDTQYF. The CDR3 DNA reads TGCGCCAGCAGCTTGGTGGACTTCTACTTGGATACGCAGTATTTT.

V gene TRBV7-9 combines with J gene TRBJ1-2; D uncertain. The CDR3 runs 12 residues. Germline CDR1 reads SEHNR; CDR2 reads FQNEAQ (reference sequence). The V and J ends lost 5 bases and 4 bases respectively, with 8 bases between them. CDR3 amino acids: CASSPGLYGYTF. The CDR3 nucleotides are TGTGCCAGCAGCCCCGGACTCTATGGCTACACCTTC.

This chain joins TRBV28 and TRBJ2-7; perhaps TRBD2 as D (5 bases). This CDR3 has 15 amino acids. Trimming left V 6 bases short and J 2 bases short, with 17 bases between. Looked up from germline, CDR1 is MDHEN and CDR2 is SYDVKM. The CDR3 region is CASSPLTGRTYEQYF. The CDR3 nucleotides are TGTGCCAGCAGCCCTCTAACGGGGAGAACCTACGAGCAGTACTTC.

CDR3 amino acids: CASSSGTSGDSYEQYF. For the CDR3, the DNA is TGTGCCAGCAGCTCGGGGACTAGCGGAGACTCCTACGAGCAGTACTTC. This chain connects TRBV11-3 to TRBJ2-7, with 11 positions matching TRBD2. The J segment lost 0 bases and the V segment lost 4 bases, leaving 5 bases of the junction unmatched. This CDR3 contains 16 residues. CDR1 and CDR2 from the germline V gene are SGHNT and YENEEA.

This clone was found a few times. The chain joins TRBV4-1 to TRBJ1-5; TRBD1 agrees at 7 bases. CDR3 size: 15 residues. CDR1 is MGHRA and CDR2 is YSYEKL in the germline V gene. J gave up 2 bases and V 4 bases, and 5 bases lay outside the gene matches. DNA of the CDR3: TGCGCCAGCAGCCGAGACAGGGAGGGCAATCAGCCCCAGCATTTT. Translating it yields CASSRDREGNQPQHF.

The rearrangement joins TRBV10-3 to TRBJ2-3; D uncertain. This CDR3 comprises 14 residues. Germline-derived CDR1 and CDR2 are ENHRY and SYGVKD. The CDR3 DNA sequence: TGTGCTTGCAGAGGCGAGAGAGTGGGAGATACGCAGTATTTT. Protein product: CACRGERVGDTQYF.